This T cell receptor (beta chain) derives from a study of identifying expanded T cells in peripheral blood (dated by TCRdb to about 2019). At the level of the whole study: Technical replicates were generated by sequencing separate aliquots of the same genomic DNA pool, and four replicates were compared pairwise.

In the germline V gene, CDR1 corresponds to SNHLY and CDR2 to FYNNEI. V drops 11 bases and J drops 6 bases, leaving 17 bases in between. The CDR3 contains 13 residues, cysteine and phenylalanine counted. The sequence is cut down to CDR3 DNA, 39 bases in frame from base 1. No immune events, such as infections, were documented for the healthy donors during the collection period. Time-dependent variance in a beta-binomial model of T-cell clone differential abundance was calibrated using healthy-donor blood repertoires as a training cohort. The training cohort comprised some 10 healthy donors, 3 female and 7 male. On average the donors were around 45 years old, and their ages spanned 29 to 64 years. Whole blood from each healthy donor was obtained from a commercial supplier and was collected at three time points approximately 15 days apart. Genomic DNA was extracted from unsorted whole blood for immunosequencing.

What the work shows at the level of the full study, not this receptor alone: It was expected by the authors that biological variance in healthy repertoires might increase further over much longer intervals, such as months to years. The binomial model flagged approximately 1.3 differentially abundant clones between technical replicates but about 15 over around two weeks and 19 to 20 over around four weeks. Variance in clone template counts between approximately 2-week samples significantly increased with total template count across all healthy donors. Across all healthy-donor time intervals, the beta-binomial model significantly cut both the number of clones called differentially abundant and the false-positive rate.

As concerns this clone: The antigen it recognizes is unknown. Base qualities were left out, and no much larger clone turns up one base away.

The immunoSEQ Assay, which relies on bias-controlled multiplex PCR amplification of genomic DNA, was used to profile TCRbeta CDR3 regions. Per the original workflow: To quantify the absolute abundance of each unique TCRbeta CDR3 region, the sequences were collapsed and filtered. Differential abundance was tested with two models: a binomial (Fisher-equivalent) model and a beta-binomial model that adds time-dependent variance fitted from healthy donors. Clones with fewer than 5 combined templates were removed, and a clone was called differentially abundant if the clone's Benjamini-Hochberg FDR was below 0.01. Beta-binomial variance was modeled as a function of total template count across the two samples using the form v = (b*log(k)+a)^2. Sourced from immuneACCESS, this table was stored by TCRdb with only in-frame sequences that have V and J called. A share of the clones is absent; for the studies checked, an unresolved V gene accounts for under half, and the remainder has no known explanation. That table gives V, J and clone size, and the DNA gave D and trimming. The table for this sample lists approximately 140,000 clones; about 88% of them were counted only once. The ten largest clones take up more than 7% of the sample.

The receptor's source is a person aged 18-70 years in good health. The rearrangement combines TRBV2 with TRBJ2-1; no D gene can be assigned with confidence. The sequenced sample consisted of blood. The CDR3 protein: CADHWRQLNEQFF. The sequenced DNA: TGTGCCGATCACTGGCGGCAGCTCAATGAGCAGTTCTTC.